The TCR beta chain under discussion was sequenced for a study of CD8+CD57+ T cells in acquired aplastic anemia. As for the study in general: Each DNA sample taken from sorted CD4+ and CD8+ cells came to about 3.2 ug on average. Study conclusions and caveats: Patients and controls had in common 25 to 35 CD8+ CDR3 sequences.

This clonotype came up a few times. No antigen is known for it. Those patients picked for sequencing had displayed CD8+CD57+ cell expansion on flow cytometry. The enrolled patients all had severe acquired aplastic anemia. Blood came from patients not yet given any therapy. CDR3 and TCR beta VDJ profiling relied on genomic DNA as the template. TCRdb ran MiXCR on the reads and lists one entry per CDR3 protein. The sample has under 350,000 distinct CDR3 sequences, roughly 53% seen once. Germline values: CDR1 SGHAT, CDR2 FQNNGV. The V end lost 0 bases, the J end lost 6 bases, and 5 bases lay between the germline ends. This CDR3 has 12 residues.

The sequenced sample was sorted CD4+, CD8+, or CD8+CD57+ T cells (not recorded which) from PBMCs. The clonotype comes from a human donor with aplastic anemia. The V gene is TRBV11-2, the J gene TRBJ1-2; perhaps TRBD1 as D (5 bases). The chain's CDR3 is CASSLDRDGYTF. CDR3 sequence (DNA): TGTGCCAGCAGCTTAGACAGGGATGGCTACACCTTC.